The clone carrying this TCR beta chain was detected a few times. Its antigen is currently unknown. The CDR3 loop spans 14 amino acids. Germline V gives CDR1 LNHDA, CDR2 SQIVND (reference sequence). V gave up 5 bases and J gave up 4 bases, with 12 bases separating them. This record comes from a study of T cell responses to AZD1222 COVID-19 vaccine. The study, taken as a whole, reports: There were repertoire samples only from the period after the peak T cell response. Unmutated variant regions are reportedly targeted by nearly half of spike-specific TCRs. Clonal diversity was possibly underestimated, and the donors were mostly white British, with more females.

Sequencing used immunoSEQ multiplex PCR; TCRdb keeps in-frame clones, though not all of them. The sample holds fewer than 200,000 clones, roughly nine tenths seen once. The specimen comprised peripheral blood, sampled 28 days after the second AZD1222 dose. The sequence came from an adult who received the AZD1222 COVID-19 vaccine. The gene calls are TRBV19 and TRBJ1-3; D gene ambiguous. The CDR3 region has the DNA TGTGCCAGTAGTGTGGTGACTGCAGGAAACACCATATATTTT. This translates into CASSVVTAGNTIYF. The variable domain in full, completed from reference TRBV19 and TRBJ1-3, reads DGGITQSPKYLFRKEGQNVTLSCEQNLNHDAMYWYRQDPGQGLRLIYYSQIVNDFQKGDIAEGYSVSREKKESFPLTVTSAQKNPTAFYLCASSVVTAGNTIYFGEGSWLTVV.